The rows below give T cell receptor beta chains drawn from one sample of a study of shared clonotypes between healthy human individuals. TCRdb keeps only in-frame clones here, not all; method: immunoSEQ multiplex PCR. Of 2 million to 2.5 million clones listed, roughly 91% were seen once; the top ten hold 1.5% to 2%. Sequencing used naive CD8+ T cells from PBMCs. Receptor source: a man between 18 and 35 years old in good health. Some clones in this sample may be carry-over from other donors' samples. CDR3s leave out the opening cysteine and the closing phenylalanine or tryptophan.

j_call | v_call | cdr3_aa
TRBJ1-1 | TRBV4-1 | ASSQARTVDTEAF
TRBJ2-1 | TRBV11-3 | ASSSTGLVYNEQF
TRBJ2-7 | TRBV5-1 | ASSLSLAGSYEQY
TRBJ2-7 | TRBV19 | ATEDGADYEQY
TRBJ2-7 | TRBV2 | ASSEGQGDYEQY
TRBJ2-7 | TRBV12-1 | ASSTTGVGPYEQY
TRBJ2-5 | TRBV4-1 | ASGSGRQY
TRBJ1-2 | TRBV7-9 | ASTMGGKGYT
TRBJ1-1 | TRBV7-2 | ASSFGTVNTEAF
TRBJ2-7 | TRBV7-7 | ASSADISYEQY
TRBJ2-7 | TRBV9 | ASSVGTVVNEQY
TRBJ1-2 | TRBV29-1 | SAAPRGAIYGYT
TRBJ2-2 | TRBV6-4 | ASSPLAGESTGELF
TRBJ2-3 | TRBV13 | ASSLAGLAGLSTDTQY
TRBJ2-7 | TRBV30 | AWMGRDRPYEQY
TRBJ2-7 | TRBV27 | ASAWASGRGEQY